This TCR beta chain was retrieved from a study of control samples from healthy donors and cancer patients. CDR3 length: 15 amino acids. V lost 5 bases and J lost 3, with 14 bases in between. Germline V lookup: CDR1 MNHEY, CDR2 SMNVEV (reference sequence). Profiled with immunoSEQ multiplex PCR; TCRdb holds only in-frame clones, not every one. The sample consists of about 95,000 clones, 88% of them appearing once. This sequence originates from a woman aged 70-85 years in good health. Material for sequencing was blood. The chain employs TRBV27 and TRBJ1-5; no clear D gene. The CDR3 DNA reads TGTGCCAGCAGTGCGGGTCTCGGGAACAATCAGCCCCAGCATTTT. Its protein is CASSAGLGNNQPQHF.